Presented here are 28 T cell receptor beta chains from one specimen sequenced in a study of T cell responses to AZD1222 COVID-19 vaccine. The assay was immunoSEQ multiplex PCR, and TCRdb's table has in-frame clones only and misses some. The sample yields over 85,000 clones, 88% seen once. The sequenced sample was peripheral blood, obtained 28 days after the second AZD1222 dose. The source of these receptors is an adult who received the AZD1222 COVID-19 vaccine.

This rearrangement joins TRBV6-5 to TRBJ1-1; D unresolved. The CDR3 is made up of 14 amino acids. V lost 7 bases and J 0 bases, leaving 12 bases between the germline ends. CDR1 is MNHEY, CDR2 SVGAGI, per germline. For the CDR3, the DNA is TGTGCCAGCATATCCAAGGGCATGAACACTGAAGCTTTCTTT. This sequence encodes CASISKGMNTEAFF.

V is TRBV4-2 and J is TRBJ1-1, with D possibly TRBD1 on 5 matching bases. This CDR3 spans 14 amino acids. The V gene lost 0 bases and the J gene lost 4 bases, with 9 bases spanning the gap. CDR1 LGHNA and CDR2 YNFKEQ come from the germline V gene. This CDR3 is CASSQDREATEAFF. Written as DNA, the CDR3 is TGTGCCAGCAGCCAAGACAGGGAGGCCACTGAAGCTTTCTTT.

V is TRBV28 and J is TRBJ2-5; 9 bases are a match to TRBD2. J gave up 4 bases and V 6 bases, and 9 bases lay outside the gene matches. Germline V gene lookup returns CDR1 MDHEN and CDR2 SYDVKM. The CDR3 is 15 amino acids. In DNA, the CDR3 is TGTGCCAGCAGCCCCGGGGGACTAGCAGGAGAGACCCAGTACTTC. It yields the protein CASSPGGLAGETQYF.

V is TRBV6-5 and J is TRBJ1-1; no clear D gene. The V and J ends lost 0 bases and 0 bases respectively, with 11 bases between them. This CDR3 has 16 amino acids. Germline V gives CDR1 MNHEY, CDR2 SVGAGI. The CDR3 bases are TGTGCCAGCAGTTACTCGGGGTCAGGAGTGAACACTGAAGCTTTCTTT. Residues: CASSYSGSGVNTEAFF.

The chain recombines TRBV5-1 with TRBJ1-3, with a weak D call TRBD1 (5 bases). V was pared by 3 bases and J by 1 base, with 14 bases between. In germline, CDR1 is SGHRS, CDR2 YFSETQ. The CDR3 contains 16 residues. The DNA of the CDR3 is TGCGCCAGCAGCTCTGACGGGACGGTATCTGGAAACACCATATATTTT. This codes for CASSSDGTVSGNTIYF.

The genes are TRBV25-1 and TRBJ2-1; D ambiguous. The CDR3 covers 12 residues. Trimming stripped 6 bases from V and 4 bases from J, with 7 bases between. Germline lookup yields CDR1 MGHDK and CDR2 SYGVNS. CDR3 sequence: CASRTGYNEQFF. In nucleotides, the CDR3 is TGTGCCAGCAGGACCGGTTACAATGAGCAGTTCTTC.

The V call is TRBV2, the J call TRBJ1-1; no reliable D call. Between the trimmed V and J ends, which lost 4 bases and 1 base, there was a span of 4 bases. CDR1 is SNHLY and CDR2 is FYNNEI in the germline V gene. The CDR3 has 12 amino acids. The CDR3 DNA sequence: TGTGCCAGCAGTGTCACGAACACTGAAGCTTTCTTT. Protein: CASSVTNTEAFF. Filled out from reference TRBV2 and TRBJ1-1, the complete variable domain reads EPEVTQTPSHQVTQMGQEVILRCVPISNHLYFYWYRQILGQKVEFLVSFYNNEISEKSEIFDDQFSVERPDGSNFTLKIRSTKLEDSAMYFCASSVTNTEAFFGQGTRLTVV.

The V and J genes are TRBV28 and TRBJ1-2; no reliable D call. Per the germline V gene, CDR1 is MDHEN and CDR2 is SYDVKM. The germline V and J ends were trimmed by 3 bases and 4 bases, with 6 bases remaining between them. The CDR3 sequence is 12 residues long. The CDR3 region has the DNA TGTGCCAGCAGTTTCCGAATCTATGGCTACACCTTC. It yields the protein CASSFRIYGYTF.

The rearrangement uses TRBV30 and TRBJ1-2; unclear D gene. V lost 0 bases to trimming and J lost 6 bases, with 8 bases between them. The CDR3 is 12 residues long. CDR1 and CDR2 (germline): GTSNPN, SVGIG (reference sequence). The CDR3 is CAWSVGRHGYTF. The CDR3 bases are TGTGCCTGGAGTGTGGGCAGGCATGGCTACACCTTC.

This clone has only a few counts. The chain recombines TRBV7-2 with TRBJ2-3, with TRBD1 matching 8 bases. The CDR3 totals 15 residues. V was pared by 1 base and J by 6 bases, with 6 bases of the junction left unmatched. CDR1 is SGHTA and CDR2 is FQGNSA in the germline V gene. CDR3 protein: CASSLVSGGGDTQYF. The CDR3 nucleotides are TGTGCCAGCAGCTTAGTTTCAGGGGGCGGGGATACGCAGTATTTT. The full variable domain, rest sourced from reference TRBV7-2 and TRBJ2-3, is GAGVSQSPSNKVTEKGKDVELRCDPISGHTALYWYRQSLGQGLEFLIYFQGNSAPDKSGLPSDRFSAERTGGSVSTLTIQRTQQEDSAVYLCASSLVSGGGDTQYFGPGTRLTVL.

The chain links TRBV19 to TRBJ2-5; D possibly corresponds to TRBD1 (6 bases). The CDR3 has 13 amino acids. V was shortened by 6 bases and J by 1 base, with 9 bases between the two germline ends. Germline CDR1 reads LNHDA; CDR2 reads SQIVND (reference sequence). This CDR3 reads CASSKGGQETQYF. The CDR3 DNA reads TGTGCCAGTAGCAAAGGGGGCCAAGAGACCCAGTACTTC.

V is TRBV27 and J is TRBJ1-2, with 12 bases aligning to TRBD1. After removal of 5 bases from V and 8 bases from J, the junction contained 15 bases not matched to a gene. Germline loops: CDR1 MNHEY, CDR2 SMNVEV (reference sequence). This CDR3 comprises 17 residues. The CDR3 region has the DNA TGTGCCAGCAGTCCACGACCCGGGACAGGGGGCCAGGGAGGCTACACCTTC. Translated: CASSPRPGTGGQGGYTF.

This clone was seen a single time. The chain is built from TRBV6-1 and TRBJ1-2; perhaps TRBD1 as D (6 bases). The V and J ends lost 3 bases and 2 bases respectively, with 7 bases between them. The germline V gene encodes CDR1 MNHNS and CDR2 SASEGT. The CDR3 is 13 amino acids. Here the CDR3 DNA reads TGTGCCAGCAGTGATGGGGGCAACTATGGCTACACCTTC. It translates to CASSDGGNYGYTF.

The CDR3 DNA reads as TGCGCCAGCAGCCCGGGAGAAGATCTCGAGCAGTACTTC. Encoded protein: CASSPGEDLEQYF. The genes are TRBV5-1 and TRBJ2-7; possibly TRBD2 for D (6 bases). The V and J ends lost 4 bases and 6 bases respectively, with 14 bases between them. The CDR3 has 13 amino acids. The V gene's germline CDR1 is SGHRS and CDR2 YFSETQ.

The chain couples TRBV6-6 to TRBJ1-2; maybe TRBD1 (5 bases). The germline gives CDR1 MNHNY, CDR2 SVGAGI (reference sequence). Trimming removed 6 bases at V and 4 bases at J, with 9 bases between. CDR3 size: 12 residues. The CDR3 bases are TGTGCCAGCAGACAGGACTCCTATGGCTACACCTTC. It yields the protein CASRQDSYGYTF.

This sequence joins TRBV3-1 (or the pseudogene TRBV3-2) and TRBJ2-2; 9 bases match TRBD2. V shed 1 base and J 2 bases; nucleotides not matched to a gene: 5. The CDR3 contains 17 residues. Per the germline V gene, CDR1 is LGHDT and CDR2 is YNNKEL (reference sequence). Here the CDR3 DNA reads TGTGCCAGCAGCCAAGGTCTGACTAGCGGAAACACCGGGGAGCTGTTTTTT. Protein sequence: CASSQGLTSGNTGELFF.

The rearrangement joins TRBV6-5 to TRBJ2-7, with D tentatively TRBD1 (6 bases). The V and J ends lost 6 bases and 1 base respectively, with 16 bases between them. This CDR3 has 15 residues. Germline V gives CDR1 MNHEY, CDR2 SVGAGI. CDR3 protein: CASRADRMTSYEQYF. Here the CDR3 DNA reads TGTGCCAGCAGGGCGGACAGAATGACGTCCTACGAGCAGTACTTC.

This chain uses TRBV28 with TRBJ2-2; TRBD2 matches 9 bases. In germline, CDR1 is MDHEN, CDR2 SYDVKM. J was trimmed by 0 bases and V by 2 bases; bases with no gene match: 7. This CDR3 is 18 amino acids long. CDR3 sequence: CASSLGYLAGSNTGELFF. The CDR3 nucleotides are TGTGCCAGCAGTTTAGGGTACCTAGCGGGATCGAACACCGGGGAGCTGTTTTTT.

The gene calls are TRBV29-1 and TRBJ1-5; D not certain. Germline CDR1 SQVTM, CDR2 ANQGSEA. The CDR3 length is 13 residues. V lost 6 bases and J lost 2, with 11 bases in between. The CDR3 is CSVREDGNQPQHF. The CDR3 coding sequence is TGCAGCGTGAGGGAGGATGGCAATCAGCCCCAGCATTTT.

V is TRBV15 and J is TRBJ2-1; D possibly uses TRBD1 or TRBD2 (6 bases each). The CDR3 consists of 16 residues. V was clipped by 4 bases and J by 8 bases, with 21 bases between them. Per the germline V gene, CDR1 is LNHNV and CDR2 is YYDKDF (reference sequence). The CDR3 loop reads CATSTLGGRGLDEQFF. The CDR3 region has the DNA TGTGCCACCAGCACCCTAGGGGGGAGAGGCTTGGATGAGCAGTTCTTC.

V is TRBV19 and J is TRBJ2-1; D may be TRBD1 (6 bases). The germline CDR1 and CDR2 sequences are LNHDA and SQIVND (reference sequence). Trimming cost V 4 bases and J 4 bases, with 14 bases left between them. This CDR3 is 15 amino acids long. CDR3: CASSKAGVLYNEQFF. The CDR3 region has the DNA TGTGCCAGTAGTAAGGCAGGGGTGTTGTACAATGAGCAGTTCTTC.

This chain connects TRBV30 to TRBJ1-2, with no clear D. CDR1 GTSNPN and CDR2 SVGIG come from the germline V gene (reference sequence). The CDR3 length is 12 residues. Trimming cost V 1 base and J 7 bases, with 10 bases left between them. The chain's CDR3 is CAWSAYEGGYTF. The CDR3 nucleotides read TGTGCCTGGAGTGCCTATGAGGGTGGCTACACCTTC.

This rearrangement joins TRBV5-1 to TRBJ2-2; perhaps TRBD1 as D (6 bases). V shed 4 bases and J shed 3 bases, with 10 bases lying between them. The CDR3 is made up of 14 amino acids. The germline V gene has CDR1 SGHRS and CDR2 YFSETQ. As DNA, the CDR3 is TGCGCCAGCAGCCCACAGGGTGACACCGGGGAGCTGTTTTTT. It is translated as CASSPQGDTGELFF.

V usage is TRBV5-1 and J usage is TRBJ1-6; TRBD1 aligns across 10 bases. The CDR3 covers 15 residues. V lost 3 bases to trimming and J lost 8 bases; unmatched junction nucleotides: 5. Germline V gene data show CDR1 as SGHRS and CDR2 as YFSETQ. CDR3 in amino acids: CASSSSGTGDSPLHF. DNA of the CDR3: TGCGCCAGCAGCTCTTCCGGGACAGGGGATTCACCCCTCCACTTT.

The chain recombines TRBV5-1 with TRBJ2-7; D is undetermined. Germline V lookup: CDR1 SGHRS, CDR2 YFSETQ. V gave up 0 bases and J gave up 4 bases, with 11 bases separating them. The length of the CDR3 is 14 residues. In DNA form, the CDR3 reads TGCGCCAGCAGCTTGGTTGACTCAAGTTACGAGCAGTACTTC. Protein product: CASSLVDSSYEQYF.

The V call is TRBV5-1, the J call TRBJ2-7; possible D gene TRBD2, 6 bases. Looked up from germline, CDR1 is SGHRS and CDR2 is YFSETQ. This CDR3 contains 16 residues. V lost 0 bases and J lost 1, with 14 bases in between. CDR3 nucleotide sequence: TGCGCCAGCAGCTTGGGGGTAGGACTATCTTCCTACGAGCAGTACTTC. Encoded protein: CASSLGVGLSSYEQYF.

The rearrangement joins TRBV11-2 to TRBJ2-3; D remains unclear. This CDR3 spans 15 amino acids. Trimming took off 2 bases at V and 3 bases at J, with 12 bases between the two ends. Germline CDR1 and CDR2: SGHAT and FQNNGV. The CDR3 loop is CASSLTDRGTDTQYF. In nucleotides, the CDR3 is TGTGCCAGCAGCTTAACCGACCGCGGTACAGATACGCAGTATTTT.

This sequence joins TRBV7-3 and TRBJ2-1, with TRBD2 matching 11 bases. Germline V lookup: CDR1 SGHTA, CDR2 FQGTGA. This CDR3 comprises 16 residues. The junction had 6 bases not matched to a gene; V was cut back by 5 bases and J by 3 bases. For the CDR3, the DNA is TGTGCCAGCAGCCCAGAGGGGACTAGCGGCTACAATGAGCAGTTCTTC. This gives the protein CASSPEGTSGYNEQFF.